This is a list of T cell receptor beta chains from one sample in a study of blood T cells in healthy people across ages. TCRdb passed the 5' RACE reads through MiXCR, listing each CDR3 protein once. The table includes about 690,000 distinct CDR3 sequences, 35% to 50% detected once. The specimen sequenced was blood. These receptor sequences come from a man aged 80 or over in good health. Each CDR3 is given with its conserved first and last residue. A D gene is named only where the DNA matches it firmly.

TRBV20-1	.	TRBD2	CSAILTSRETQYF
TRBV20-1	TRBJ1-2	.	CSARRPQGWGYTF
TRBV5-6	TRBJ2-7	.	CASSLVASHEQYF
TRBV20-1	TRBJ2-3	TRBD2	CSAQETASGDTQYF
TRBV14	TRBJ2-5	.	CASSQGGGKETQYF
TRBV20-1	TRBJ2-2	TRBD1	CSARDRGRAGELFF
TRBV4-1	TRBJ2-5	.	CASSQDAGGPRETQYF
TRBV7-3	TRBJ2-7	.	CASLQGYEQYF
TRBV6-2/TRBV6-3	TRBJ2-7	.	CASRRLPYEQYF
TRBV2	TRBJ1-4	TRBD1	CASREGQGRTNEKLFF
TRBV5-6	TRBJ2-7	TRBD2	CASAKHPTSGGAFRSYNEQYF
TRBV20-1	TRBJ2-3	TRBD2	CSSSGSTDTQYF
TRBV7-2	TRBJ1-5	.	CASSLGAQRDQPQHF
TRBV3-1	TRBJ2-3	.	CASSQDLAVSTDTQYF
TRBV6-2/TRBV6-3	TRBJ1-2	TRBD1	CASSYSGQGNGYTF
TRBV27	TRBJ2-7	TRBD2	CASSRGLAGSSYEQYF
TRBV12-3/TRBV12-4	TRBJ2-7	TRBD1	CASSSEDRGWYEQYF
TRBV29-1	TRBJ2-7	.	CSVVGGHEQYF
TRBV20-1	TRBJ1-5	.	CSARRPGGAGQPQHF
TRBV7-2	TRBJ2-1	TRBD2	CASSLASLAGGTYNEQFF
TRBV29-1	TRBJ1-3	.	CSVGLNGDTIYF
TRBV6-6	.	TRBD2	CASSYSGLRLRETQYF
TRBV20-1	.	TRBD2	CSARGLAGASYEQYF
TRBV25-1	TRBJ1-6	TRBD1	CASSEPGQINSPLHF
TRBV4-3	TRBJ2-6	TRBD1	CASSQEDRVDNVLTF
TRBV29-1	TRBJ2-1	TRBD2	CSVEGASLLAGVQFF
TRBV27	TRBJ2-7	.	CASSLLTHHKIYEQYF
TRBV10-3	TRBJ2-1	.	CAISDPRTGNEQFF
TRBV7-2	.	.	CASSFVGRGIYEQYF
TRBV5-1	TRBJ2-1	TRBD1	CASSPGTGLFDEQFF
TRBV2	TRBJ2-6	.	CASSPHAPSGANVLTF
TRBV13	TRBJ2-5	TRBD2	CASSLRSWTSGGMAGEQYF